The 29 T cell receptor beta chains reported below all come from one sample, sequenced in a study of CD4+ T cells in melanoma. TCRdb's copy holds only in-frame clones and misses some; the assay was immunoSEQ multiplex PCR. The data contain 7,000 to 9,500 clones, under 75% of them singletons. What was sequenced was cells from a culture (not recorded whether cultured in vitro). The receptors here all came from a human donor with melanoma.

The V gene is TRBV5-1, the J gene TRBJ1-1, with 8 positions matching TRBD1. CDR1 is SGHRS, CDR2 YFSETQ, per germline. V shed 1 base and J 0 bases; nucleotides not matched to a gene: 23. This CDR3 is 22 amino acids long. CDR3 loop: CASSLPLSGTGRVVPLNTEAFF. CDR3 DNA: TGCGCCAGCAGCTTGCCGCTGTCCGGGACAGGACGTGTTGTTCCCCTGAACACTGAAGCTTTCTTT.

The chain is built from TRBV11-2 and TRBJ2-1; TRBD1 might be the D (5 bases). There are 16 residues in the CDR3. Trimming left V 1 base short and J 2 bases short, with 12 bases between. In germline, CDR1 is SGHAT, CDR2 FQNNGV. The CDR3 nucleotides read TGTGCCAGCAGCTTAGGAACCAGGGCTGCCTACAATGAGCAGTTCTTC. Amino acid sequence: CASSLGTRAAYNEQFF. Combining the CDR3 with reference TRBV11-2 and TRBJ2-1 gives the whole variable domain EAGVAQSPRYKIIEKRQSVAFWCNPISGHATLYWYQQILGQGPKLLIQFQNNGVVDDSQLPKDRFSAERLKGVDSTLKIQPAKLEDSAVYLCASSLGTRAAYNEQFFGPGTRLTVL.

This rearrangement joins TRBV6-1 to TRBJ1-2; possibly TRBD1 for D (6 bases). The CDR3 consists of 15 residues. Germline V CDR1 and CDR2: MNHNS, SASEGT. The V and J ends lost 1 base and 1 base respectively, with 10 bases between them. The CDR3 nucleotides read TGTGCCAGCAGTGAAGGAGGGGGGGGTAACTATGGCTACACCTTC. This gives the protein CASSEGGGGNYGYTF.

This clone was counted once. The chain uses TRBV14 and TRBJ1-3; D remains ambiguous. The V end was cut by 4 bases, the J end by 3 bases, with 1 base between. This CDR3 is built from 11 residues. Germline V gene lookup returns CDR1 SGHDN and CDR2 FVKESK. The CDR3 here is CASSLGNTIYF. The CDR3 DNA is TGTGCCAGCAGCCTTGGAAACACCATATATTTT.

This sequence joins TRBV5-5 and TRBJ1-2, with 8 nucleotides matching TRBD1. Germline CDR1 SGHKS, CDR2 YYEKEE (reference sequence). The CDR3 contains 15 residues. V lost 0 bases, J lost 3 bases, and 4 bases stayed unmatched. The CDR3 DNA follows: TGTGCCAGCAGCTTGGAGGCAGGGGGCTACTATGGCTACACCTTC. Translated, it gives CASSLEAGGYYGYTF.

This clone was seen only once. The V and J genes are TRBV4-2 and TRBJ1-1; D perhaps matches TRBD1 (5 bases). The germline gives CDR1 LGHNA, CDR2 YNFKEQ. V was clipped by 3 bases and J by 10 bases, with 18 bases between them. The CDR3 consists of 14 residues. DNA for the CDR3: TGTGCCAGCAGCCAGGGGCTCACTTACGGAAGAGCTTTCTTT. Its protein is CASSQGLTYGRAFF.

The chain couples TRBV10-2 to TRBJ1-1; 7 nucleotides align to TRBD1. Germline V gene data show CDR1 as WSHSY and CDR2 as SAAADI. The CDR3 runs to 14 residues. With 7 bases clipped from V and 1 base from J, the junction kept 6 bases outside the gene matches. CDR3 protein: CASTSTGSNTEAFF. CDR3 in DNA: TGCGCCAGCACCTCGACAGGGTCGAACACTGAAGCTTTCTTT.

CDR3 loop: CASSSWAATDTQYF. CDR3 bases: TGTGCCAGCAGCTCCTGGGCAGCCACCGATACGCAGTATTTT. V usage is TRBV5-8 and J usage is TRBJ2-3; D gene unclear. The V gene lost 3 bases and the J gene lost 6 bases, with 14 bases spanning the gap. The germline gives CDR1 SGHTS, CDR2 YDEGEE. CDR3 length: 14 amino acids.

In the case of this clone: Other nucleotide sequences from this sample produce the same CDR3. This chain links TRBV4-1 with TRBJ2-5, with D tentatively TRBD1 (6 bases). CDR3 size: 15 residues. Trimming took off 4 bases at V and 0 bases at J, with 12 bases between the two ends. Germline V gives CDR1 MGHRA, CDR2 YSYEKL. This CDR3 is CASSRRDKYQETQYF. As DNA, the CDR3 is TGCGCCAGCAGCCGTAGGGACAAGTACCAAGAGACCCAGTACTTC.

CDR3 nucleotides: TGTGCCAGCAGTGAAGCGGCGGGACAGGGGGGGTATGGCTACACCTTC. Its translation is CASSEAAGQGGYGYTF. V and J are TRBV6-1 and TRBJ1-2, with 11 bases aligning to TRBD1. V lost 0 bases, J lost 5 bases, and 5 bases stayed unmatched. From germline, CDR1 is MNHNS and CDR2 SASEGT. This CDR3 has 16 amino acids.

The chain links TRBV4-2 to TRBJ1-2, with D unclear. The CDR3 has 13 residues. The germline V and J ends were trimmed by 5 bases and 0 bases, with 7 bases remaining between them. The V gene's germline CDR1 is LGHNA and CDR2 YNFKEQ. CDR3 bases: TGTGCCAGCAGCTTTTTGGCTAACTATGGCTACACCTTC. This gives the protein CASSFLANYGYTF.

This clone was recorded once. This chain's CDR3 is CASSLEGFRYGYTF. DNA of the CDR3: TGTGCCAGCAGCTTAGAGGGGTTTCGGTATGGCTACACCTTC. The J gene is TRBJ1-2, the V gene TRBV7-8, with D perhaps matching TRBD1 (5 bases). The CDR3 is 14 residues long. The germline gives CDR1 SGHVS, CDR2 FQNEAQ. The V end was cut by 1 base, the J end by 5 bases, with 11 bases between.

The gene calls are TRBV5-6 and TRBJ2-3; 11 bases map to TRBD2. CDR3 length: 17 amino acids. Unmatched junction bases numbered 11, after V lost 0 bases and J lost 8 bases. Per the germline V gene, CDR1 is SGHDT and CDR2 is YYEEEE. CDR3 amino acids: CASSLVSSGGLKGTQYF. DNA for the CDR3: TGTGCCAGCAGCTTGGTCTCTAGCGGGGGGCTCAAAGGTACGCAGTATTTT.

The chain uses TRBV7-6 and TRBJ2-7; D ambiguous. The CDR3 totals 13 residues. The germline CDR1 and CDR2 sequences are SGHVS and FNYEAQ. Trimming stripped 5 bases from V and 6 bases from J, with 14 bases between. CDR3 coding DNA: TGTGCCAGCAGCCCCGAGGCTTCGGGCGAGCAGTACTTC. Protein sequence: CASSPEASGEQYF. Using reference TRBV7-6 and TRBJ2-7 for the parts outside the CDR3, the full variable domain is GAGVSQSPRYKVTKRGQDVALRCDPISGHVSLYWYRQALGQGPEFLTYFNYEAQQDKSGLPNDRFSAERPEGSISTLTIQRTEQRDSAMYRCASSPEASGEQYFGPGTRLTVT.

The chain recombines TRBV4-1 with TRBJ2-3; 9 bases are a match to TRBD2. Germline V gene lookup returns CDR1 MGHRA and CDR2 YSYEKL. The CDR3 loop spans 16 amino acids. The V and J ends lost 2 bases and 3 bases, in that order; junction bases with no gene match: 6. In DNA form, the CDR3 reads TGCGCCAGCAGCCAATCGCGGGGGGGCCGTACAGATACGCAGTATTTT. Its translation is CASSQSRGGRTDTQYF.

This chain uses TRBV11-3 with TRBJ2-5; 12 bases line up with TRBD2. Germline V CDR1 and CDR2: SGHNT, YENEEA. The CDR3 loop spans 14 amino acids. V shed 3 bases, J shed 14 bases, and the junction held 10 bases outside the gene matches. CDR3 sequence: CASSFGLAGSIIYF. The CDR3 DNA is TGTGCCAGCAGCTTCGGACTAGCGGGGAGTATCATCTACTTC.

This sequence joins TRBV5-4 and TRBJ2-1, with 9 positions matching TRBD1. Germline V gives CDR1 SGHNT, CDR2 YYREEE (reference sequence). Trimming at V came to 2 bases and at J to 9 bases, leaving 21 bases not matched to a gene. This CDR3 has 19 amino acids. For the CDR3, the DNA is TGTGCCAGCAGCTTTGATTTGCCGTGGGGGACAGGGCGGATGAGTGAGCAGTTCTTC. Translated, it gives CASSFDLPWGTGRMSEQFF.

The chain carries TRBV19 and TRBJ1-2, with a possible D match to TRBD1 (5 bases). CDR1 and CDR2 from the germline V gene are LNHDA and SQIVND (reference sequence). Trimming removed 4 bases from V and 5 bases from J, with 8 bases in between. The CDR3 consists of 12 residues. CDR3 sequence reads: CASSTRQYGYTF. The DNA for the CDR3 is TGTGCCAGTAGTACTCGACAGTATGGCTACACCTTC.

This clone was counted only a few times. The chain combines TRBV7-2 with TRBJ2-5; a weak D match, TRBD2 (6 bases). Germline loops: CDR1 SGHTA, CDR2 FQGNSA. This CDR3 contains 14 residues. V shed 7 bases and J shed 5 bases, with 17 bases lying between them. The CDR3 DNA is TGTGCCAGCACCAGAATGGGCGCGGGGGAGACCCAGTACTTC. Encoded protein: CASTRMGAGETQYF.

The genes are TRBV7-3 and TRBJ2-6; D is possibly TRBD1 (6 bases). The CDR3 runs 15 residues. The germline V gene encodes CDR1 SGHTA and CDR2 FQGTGA. Trimming cost V 5 bases and J 0 bases, with 8 bases left between them. CDR3 sequence: CASSMGASGANVLTF. Here the CDR3 DNA reads TGTGCCAGCAGCATGGGGGCCTCTGGGGCCAACGTCCTGACTTTC.

The V call is TRBV6-6, the J call TRBJ2-3; D is perhaps TRBD1 (6 bases). Looked up from germline, CDR1 is MNHNY and CDR2 is SVGAGI (reference sequence). The CDR3 is made up of 14 amino acids. Deletions cut 0 bases from V and 4 bases from J, with 8 bases between. The CDR3 is CASSYSEGADTQYF. CDR3 coding DNA: TGTGCCAGCAGTTACTCAGAGGGGGCAGATACGCAGTATTTT.

This sequence joins TRBV27 and TRBJ2-4; D is unclear. Germline V gene lookup returns CDR1 MNHEY and CDR2 SMNVEV (reference sequence). The CDR3 sequence is 16 residues long. Trimming shortened V by 2 bases and J by 0 bases, and 11 bases separated the two germline ends. DNA for the CDR3: TGTGCCAGCAGTTTAATGGGTCAAGTAGCCAAAAACATTCAGTACTTC. This codes for CASSLMGQVAKNIQYF.

The chain combines TRBV10-2 with TRBJ1-1, with 12 bases lining up with TRBD1. The V gene end was trimmed by 10 bases and the J gene end by 0 bases; junction bases not matched to a gene: 3. CDR1 is WSHSY and CDR2 is SAAADI in the germline V gene. The CDR3 covers 14 residues. CDR3 sequence: CATGTGGLNTEAFF. In nucleotides, the CDR3 is TGCGCCACCGGGACAGGGGGCTTGAACACTGAAGCTTTCTTT.

The chain joins TRBV19 to TRBJ2-7; 9 bases are a match to TRBD2. The V gene's germline CDR1 is LNHDA and CDR2 SQIVND (reference sequence). The CDR3 spans 15 residues. Trimming took 5 bases from V and 4 from J; bases not matched to a gene: 9. CDR3 region: CASSSSTSGAYEQYF. The CDR3 region has the DNA TGTGCCAGTAGTTCGTCGACTAGCGGAGCTTACGAGCAGTACTTC.

This chain connects TRBV11-1 to TRBJ2-5; D tentatively reads TRBD1 or TRBD2 (5 bases each). In germline, CDR1 is SGHAT, CDR2 FQDESV (reference sequence). V lost 3 bases and J lost 5, with 16 bases in between. The CDR3 is 15 amino acids. The CDR3 is CASSLTGPPAETQYF. The CDR3 nucleotides are TGTGCCAGCAGCTTGACGGGGCCCCCCGCGGAGACCCAGTACTTC. The variable domain in full, with the rest retrieved from reference TRBV11-1 and TRBJ2-5, is EAEVAQSPRYKITEKSQAVAFWCDPISGHATLYWYRQILGQGPELLVQFQDESVVDDSQLPKDRFSAERLKGVDSTLKIQPAELGDSAMYLCASSLTGPPAETQYFGPGTRLLVL.

The chain employs TRBV6-5 and TRBJ1-2, with D maybe TRBD1 (5 bases). Germline V gene data show CDR1 as MNHEY and CDR2 as SVGAGI. CDR3 length: 13 amino acids. V lost 4 bases and J lost 3, with 9 bases in between. For the CDR3, the DNA is TGTGCCAGCAGTTTACAGGATTACTATGGCTACACCTTC. Amino acid sequence: CASSLQDYYGYTF.

The chain combines TRBV5-1 with TRBJ2-2, with unresolved D. The V gene's germline CDR1 is SGHRS and CDR2 YFSETQ. CDR3 length: 15 amino acids. V was shortened by 3 bases and J by 0 bases, with 9 bases between the two germline ends. The CDR3 sequence: CASSSTRTNTGELFF. The CDR3 DNA is TGCGCCAGCAGCTCCACTCGAACGAACACCGGGGAGCTGTTTTTT.

The chain employs TRBV9 and TRBJ1-6, with unresolved D. The V end was cut by 6 bases, the J end by 5 bases, with 15 bases between. This CDR3 has 15 amino acids. Germline CDR1 and CDR2: SGDLS and YYNGEE. The CDR3 region has the DNA TGTGCCAGCACGCGAGGAGCAAAAAATAATTCACCCCTCCACTTT. This codes for CASTRGAKNNSPLHF.

The rearrangement links TRBV7-2 to TRBJ2-3; the D is unclear. Germline V gives CDR1 SGHTA, CDR2 FQGNSA. The CDR3 has 15 residues. Trimming cost V 2 bases and J 0 bases, with 9 bases left between them. The CDR3 DNA sequence: TGTGCCAGCAGCTTAACCTCTACTAGCACAGATACGCAGTATTTT. It codes for CASSLTSTSTDTQYF.